The 19 T cell receptor beta chains reported below all come from one sample, sequenced in a study of shared clonotypes between healthy human individuals. Generated by immunoSEQ multiplex PCR, the TCRdb table keeps only in-frame clones and is missing some. The sample contains some 2.1 million clones, about 93% of which appear only once. Naive-designated CD8 cells lacked CD45RO, were positively enriched for CCR7, and omitted terminally differentiated effector memory CD45RA+ cells. Sequencing used naive CD8+ T cells from PBMCs. The receptors come from a man aged 18 to 29 in good health. Some clones in this sample may be carry-over from other donors' samples.

The rearrangement joins TRBV10-3 to TRBJ1-1, with D tentatively TRBD1 (5 bases). V lost 3 bases and J 1 base, leaving 9 bases between the germline ends. Per germline, CDR1 ENHRY and CDR2 SYGVKD. This CDR3 is built from 14 residues. CDR3 sequence reads: CAISDKGTNTEAFF. In nucleotides, the CDR3 is TGTGCCATCAGTGATAAGGGGACGAACACTGAAGCTTTCTTT.

J is TRBJ2-1 and V is TRBV28; 8 nucleotides match TRBD1. Looked up from germline, CDR1 is MDHEN and CDR2 is SYDVKM. J gave up 8 bases and V 3 bases, and 3 bases lay outside the gene matches. The CDR3 consists of 13 residues. CDR3 bases: TGTGCCAGCAGTTTGGACAGGGTGTATGAGCAGTTCTTC. Amino acid sequence: CASSLDRVYEQFF.

This sequence joins TRBV28 and TRBJ1-2; D remains unclear. The ends were cut back, 3 bases at V and 4 bases at J, with 15 bases in the middle. The germline V gene has CDR1 MDHEN and CDR2 SYDVKM. The CDR3 spans 15 residues. DNA of the CDR3: TGTGCCAGCAGTTTCGAGGACGGCGGGTTCTATGGCTACACCTTC. Translating gives CASSFEDGGFYGYTF.

The chain joins TRBV4-1 to TRBJ2-3, with 9 bases matching TRBD2. The germline CDR1 and CDR2 sequences are MGHRA and YSYEKL. CDR3 length equals 16 residues. V lost 5 bases, J lost 1 base, and 7 bases stayed unmatched. The CDR3 DNA is TGCGCCAGCAGCGTTCAGCAGCGGGAGGGCACAGATACGCAGTATTTT. Translation gives CASSVQQREGTDTQYF.

The chain employs TRBV7-9 and TRBJ2-5; 10 bases map to TRBD2. With 2 bases clipped from V and 1 base from J, the junction kept 7 bases outside the gene matches. Germline V gives CDR1 SEHNR, CDR2 FQNEAQ (reference sequence). The CDR3 runs 17 residues. The CDR3 nucleotides read TGTGCCAGCAGCTTACCGGCTAGCGGGAGTCTCCAAGAGACCCAGTACTTC. Protein: CASSLPASGSLQETQYF. The full variable domain, completed using reference TRBV7-9 and TRBJ2-5, is DTGVSQNPRHKITKRGQNVTFRCDPISEHNRLYWYRQTLGQGPEFLTYFQNEAQLEKSRLLSDRFSAERPKGSFSTLEIQRTEQGDSAMYLCASSLPASGSLQETQYFGPGTRLLVL.

The chain carries TRBV28 and TRBJ2-1; 9 positions match TRBD2. Trimming cost V 7 bases and J 6 bases; bases outside gene matches: 10. In germline, CDR1 is MDHEN, CDR2 SYDVKM. The CDR3 has 15 amino acids. CDR3 sequence reads: CASTLAGVLANEQFF. The CDR3 coding sequence is TGTGCCAGCACCTTAGCGGGAGTATTGGCCAATGAGCAGTTCTTC.

This clone was found once. The chain has TRBV25-1 and TRBJ2-7; D gene ambiguous. Germline V gene lookup returns CDR1 MGHDK and CDR2 SYGVNS. Trimming took 4 bases from V and 5 from J, leaving 18 bases between them. This CDR3 has 15 residues. In nucleotides, the CDR3 is TGTGCCAGCAGTGGGAAACAGAGATTTGGGGACGAGCAGTACTTC. Translating gives CASSGKQRFGDEQYF.

The chain carries TRBV5-1 and TRBJ2-6, with a weak D call TRBD2 (5 bases). The V end was cut by 2 bases, the J end by 0 bases, with 15 bases between. Germline CDR1 is SGHRS and CDR2 is YFSETQ. This CDR3 contains 18 residues. CDR3 nucleotide sequence: TGCGCCAGCAGCTTCGAGGGCGCGGTGAGCTCTGGGGCCAACGTCCTGACTTTC. Translation: CASSFEGAVSSGANVLTF. The whole variable domain, remainder taken from reference TRBV5-1 and TRBJ2-6, is KAGVTQTPRYLIKTRGQQVTLSCSPISGHRSVSWYQQTPGQGLQFLFEYFSETQRNKGNFPGRFSGRQFSNSRSEMNVSTLELGDSALYLCASSFEGAVSSGANVLTFGAGSRLTVL.

V and J are TRBV27 and TRBJ2-7; no clear D. Germline V gene lookup returns CDR1 MNHEY and CDR2 SMNVEV (reference sequence). This CDR3 spans 14 amino acids. V was pared by 3 bases and J by 1 base, with 10 bases between. CDR3 sequence reads: CASSFTPLSYEQYF. CDR3 DNA: TGTGCCAGCAGTTTTACTCCATTGTCCTACGAGCAGTACTTC.

The J gene is TRBJ2-6, the V gene TRBV25-1; 9 positions match TRBD1. J was trimmed by 1 base and V by 5 bases; bases with no gene match: 9. The CDR3 is made up of 18 amino acids. Germline V gene lookup returns CDR1 MGHDK and CDR2 SYGVNS. The CDR3 DNA reads as TGTGCCAGCAGTACCCGGGACAGGGACCTATCTGGGGCCAACGTCCTGACTTTC. This translates into CASSTRDRDLSGANVLTF.

This clone was found once. This chain links TRBV11-1 with TRBJ1-2; D unresolved. The CDR3 runs 14 residues. Per the germline V gene, CDR1 is SGHAT and CDR2 is FQDESV (reference sequence). V lost 7 bases, J lost 4 bases, and 16 bases lay in between. The CDR3: CASTPGEGVYGYTF. The CDR3 DNA is TGTGCCAGCACCCCGGGAGAGGGTGTCTATGGCTACACCTTC.

Worth noting for this clone: Other DNA variants within this sample encode the same CDR3. This chain uses TRBV28 with TRBJ2-7, with a possible D match to TRBD1 (6 bases). The V end was cut by 3 bases, the J end by 3 bases, with 12 bases between. This CDR3 has 14 residues. Germline V gene data show CDR1 as MDHEN and CDR2 as SYDVKM. The CDR3 DNA follows: TGTGCCAGCAGTTTGGGGCAGGGGAACTACGAGCAGTACTTC. Amino acids: CASSLGQGNYEQYF.

The gene calls are TRBV6-6 and TRBJ2-3; D remains unclear. V was clipped by 0 bases and J by 0 bases, with 4 bases between them. Germline V gives CDR1 MNHNY, CDR2 SVGAGI (reference sequence). CDR3 size: 14 residues. The CDR3 DNA sequence: TGTGCCAGCAGTTACTCGGACAGCACAGATACGCAGTATTTT. As protein: CASSYSDSTDTQYF.

The chain combines TRBV28 with TRBJ2-7; 7 bases agree with TRBD2. The CDR3 is 14 residues long. The V segment lost 7 bases and the J segment 4 bases; nucleotides outside the gene matches: 10. Germline V gives CDR1 MDHEN, CDR2 SYDVKM. Here the CDR3 reads CASNRAGQLYEQYF. The DNA for the CDR3 is TGTGCCAGCAACCGAGCGGGGCAGCTTTACGAGCAGTACTTC.

This chain joins TRBV4-3 and TRBJ1-6; D unclear. CDR1 is LGHNA, CDR2 YSLEER, per germline. This CDR3 spans 13 amino acids. V was shortened by 0 bases and J by 8 bases, with 5 bases between the two germline ends. CDR3 in amino acids: CASSQDSYSPLHF. CDR3 bases: TGCGCCAGCAGCCAAGACAGCTATTCACCCCTCCACTTT.

This clone was seen only once. V usage is TRBV7-3 and J usage is TRBJ2-2; no clear D. In germline, CDR1 is SGHTA, CDR2 FQGTGA. Deletions cut 4 bases from V and 3 bases from J, with 15 bases between. The CDR3 consists of 16 residues. CDR3 nucleotide sequence: TGTGCCAGCAGCTCCCTTGGTGCGAGTGACACCGGGGAGCTGTTTTTT. Encoded protein: CASSSLGASDTGELFF.

About this clone itself: The sample has other DNA sequences that encode this CDR3 too. V gene TRBV27 combines with J gene TRBJ2-2, with D uncertain. Germline V lookup: CDR1 MNHEY, CDR2 SMNVEV (reference sequence). V dropped 6 bases and J dropped 4 bases, with 6 bases sitting between them. The CDR3 runs to 12 residues. The CDR3 sequence is CASSPATGELFF. The CDR3 coding sequence is TGTGCCAGCAGCCCCGCCACCGGGGAGCTGTTTTTT.

The genes are TRBV7-9 and TRBJ2-1; D is undetermined. CDR1 SEHNR and CDR2 FQNEAQ come from the germline V gene (reference sequence). This CDR3 has 13 residues. The germline V and J ends were trimmed by 2 bases and 5 bases, with 7 bases remaining between them. The CDR3 loop is CASSLSPHNEQFF. The CDR3 DNA follows: TGTGCCAGCAGCTTATCACCGCACAATGAGCAGTTCTTC.

V gene TRBV5-1 combines with J gene TRBJ2-7; 7 bases match TRBD1. The V gene's germline CDR1 is SGHRS and CDR2 YFSETQ. This CDR3 has 16 residues. Trimming cost V 4 bases and J 2 bases; bases outside gene matches: 12. In DNA, the CDR3 is TGCGCCAGCAGCCCGACCCAGACAGGGCGAGCCTACGAGCAGTACTTC. Translating gives CASSPTQTGRAYEQYF.